Presented here are 28 T cell receptor beta chains from one specimen sequenced in a study of regulatory T cells in long-lasting Graves disease. Relying on iRepertoire HTBI primers and Arm-PCR of CDR3 regions, the team built TCR beta libraries. TCRdb reprocessed the multiplex PCR reads via MiXCR and lists one record per CDR3 protein. The sample lists roughly 560,000 distinct CDR3 sequences; approximately 12% were seen once. Documented time point: newly diagnosed GD, antithyroid drugs for less than 3 months. Researchers made the TCR library from RNA that was extracted from PBMCs. These same data were also listed under a study on T cells in Graves' hyperthyroidism and ophthalmopathy.

The sequenced sample was peripheral blood mononuclear cells (PBMCs), obtained at new diagnosis, from a patient treated with antithyroid drugs. The receptors stem from a woman in her twenties or thirties with Graves disease.

This clonotype was detected a few times. CDR3 DNA: TGTGCCAGCAGCTTGGGGACTACCTTATCCTACGAGCAGTACTTC. Translated, it gives CASSLGTTLSYEQYF. This chain joins TRBV5-4 and TRBJ2-7, with D maybe TRBD2 (6 bases). The CDR3 is made up of 15 amino acids. Trimming shortened V by 0 bases and J by 1 base, and 11 bases separated the two germline ends. Germline loops: CDR1 SGHNT, CDR2 YYREEE (reference sequence).

This clonotype has ten or more counts. The rearrangement joins TRBV20-1 to TRBJ2-1; 10 bases agree with TRBD2. Looked up from germline, CDR1 is DFQATT and CDR2 is SNEGSKA (reference sequence). V shed 2 bases, J shed 9 bases, and the junction held 7 bases outside the gene matches. CDR3 length: 14 amino acids. The chain's CDR3 is CSARQASGSGEQFF. CDR3 DNA: TGCAGTGCTAGACAGGCTAGCGGGAGTGGTGAGCAGTTCTTC.

This clonotype has ten or more counts. The CDR3 DNA follows: TGCGCCAGCAGCCAACCATCCGGGACTAGCGGGAGGCCCGATTACAATGAGCAGTTCTTC. This encodes CASSQPSGTSGRPDYNEQFF. This sequence joins TRBV4-1 and TRBJ2-1; 15 bases agree with TRBD2. This CDR3 comprises 20 residues. V was clipped by 2 bases and J by 4 bases; unmatched bases: 12. Germline CDR1 is MGHRA and CDR2 is YSYEKL.

V is TRBV28 and J is TRBJ1-2; D is unresolved. The CDR3 runs to 16 residues. CDR1 and CDR2 (germline): MDHEN, SYDVKM. V lost 2 bases and J 4 bases, leaving 17 bases between the germline ends. CDR3 in DNA: TGTGCCAGCAGTTTAGGCGCCATTATTGCCCCCTATGGCTACACCTTC. Protein: CASSLGAIIAPYGYTF.

The rearrangement uses TRBV7-8 and TRBJ2-7; the D is unclear. V was shortened by 1 base and J by 6 bases, with 10 bases between the two germline ends. Per germline, CDR1 SGHVS and CDR2 FQNEAQ. CDR3 length equals 13 residues. The CDR3 bases are TGTGCCAGCAGCTTAGGCAACTATTTCGAGCAGTACTTC. Residues: CASSLGNYFEQYF.

This sequence joins TRBV7-6 and TRBJ1-6; 8 positions match TRBD1. The CDR3 loop spans 18 amino acids. Trimming took 1 base from V and 10 from J; bases not matched to a gene: 15. From germline, CDR1 is SGHVS and CDR2 FNYEAQ. The CDR3 loop reads CASSLETPGQGKRSPLHF. CDR3 nucleotide sequence: TGTGCCAGCAGCTTAGAGACTCCTGGACAGGGAAAAAGGTCACCCCTCCACTTT. Variable domain in full (rest from reference TRBV7-6 and TRBJ1-6): GAGVSQSPRYKVTKRGQDVALRCDPISGHVSLYWYRQALGQGPEFLTYFNYEAQQDKSGLPNDRFSAERPEGSISTLTIQRTEQRDSAMYRCASSLETPGQGKRSPLHFGNGTRLTVT.

This clonotype was seen at least ten times. V gene TRBV7-2 combines with J gene TRBJ2-1; D possibly uses TRBD1 or TRBD2 (5 bases each). The V gene's germline CDR1 is SGHTA and CDR2 FQGNSA. The CDR3 covers 13 residues. V was trimmed by 5 bases and J by 7 bases, leaving 12 bases between them. The CDR3 DNA reads as TGTGCCAGCAGCAGGGGCTTAGCGAATGAGCAGTTCTTC. Residues: CASSRGLANEQFF.

This clonotype occurred many times. The chain joins TRBV12-5 to TRBJ1-1, with a possible D match to TRBD1 (5 bases). V lost 6 bases and J 5 bases, leaving 16 bases between the germline ends. This CDR3 comprises 14 residues. Germline V gives CDR1 LGHNT, CDR2 FRNRAP. The CDR3 sequence: CASGKTTAGTEAFF. CDR3 DNA: TGTGCTAGTGGAAAGACGACAGCGGGGACTGAAGCTTTCTTT.

This clonotype was picked up a small number of times. A much larger clone lies one base from this, so it may be a read error. The CDR3 region is CASRDRAYSGASVLTF. In DNA, the CDR3 is TGTGCCAGCCGGGACAGGGCTTACTCTGGGGCCAGCGTCCTGACTTTC. This chain connects TRBV2 to TRBJ2-6; 9 positions agree with TRBD1. Germline CDR1 reads SNHLY; CDR2 reads FYNNEI. The CDR3 has 16 amino acids.

The chain uses TRBV29-1 and TRBJ2-7; 8 positions match TRBD2. The trim removed 6 bases at V and 2 bases at J, leaving 6 bases unmatched. Germline-derived CDR1 and CDR2 are SQVTM and ANQGSEA. The CDR3 runs 13 residues. CDR3 in amino acids: CSVVTSGTYEQYF. The CDR3 region has the DNA TGCAGCGTCGTCACTAGCGGTACCTACGAGCAGTACTTC.

The gene calls are TRBV28 and TRBJ2-2, with D perhaps matching TRBD2 (6 bases). The length of the CDR3 is 16 residues. Trimming shortened V by 7 bases and J by 1 base, and 16 bases separated the two germline ends. Germline CDR1 is MDHEN and CDR2 is SYDVKM. CDR3 sequence: CASNRRGYQNTGELFF. The DNA for the CDR3 is TGTGCCAGCAACCGTCGGGGGTATCAGAACACCGGGGAGCTGTTTTTT.

This clonotype has more than one count but fewer than ten. J is TRBJ1-2 and V is TRBV20-1; D not certain. The germline gives CDR1 DFQATT, CDR2 SNEGSKA (reference sequence). The CDR3 is 14 amino acids. Trimming cost V 3 bases and J 5 bases, with 16 bases left between them. Here the CDR3 reads CSASSPGFSYGYTF. The CDR3 nucleotides read TGCAGTGCTAGCTCCCCAGGTTTCTCTTATGGCTACACCTTC.

In this sample, this clonotype turned up many times. The CDR3 region has the DNA TGTGCCAGCAGCTTTGCTGCAACTAATGAAAAACTGTTTTTT. Translating gives CASSFAATNEKLFF. The rearrangement links TRBV12-3 or TRBV12-4 to TRBJ1-4; no reliable D call. This CDR3 has 14 residues. V was pared by 6 bases and J by 0 bases, with 8 bases between.

At least ten counts were recorded for this clonotype. V gene TRBV7-9 combines with J gene TRBJ2-1; 7 bases map to TRBD1. V was pared by 5 bases and J by 9 bases, with 4 bases of the junction left unmatched. CDR1 and CDR2 (germline): SEHNR, FQNEAQ (reference sequence). The CDR3 consists of 12 residues. As DNA, the CDR3 is TGTGCCAGCAGCACAGGGGCTGGTGAGCAGTTCTTC. It specifies CASSTGAGEQFF.

This clonotype was seen many times. The CDR3 coding sequence is TGTGCCAGCCGGGACAGGTACTACGAGCAGTACTTC. Protein product: CASRDRYYEQYF. V is TRBV27 and J is TRBJ2-7; 8 nucleotides align to TRBD1. The CDR3 totals 12 residues. Trimming took 8 bases from V and 3 from J; bases not matched to a gene: 3. The germline V gene has CDR1 MNHEY and CDR2 SMNVEV (reference sequence).

Many counts were recorded for this clonotype. The chain carries TRBV11-2 and TRBJ2-5; 9 nucleotides agree with TRBD1. Germline V CDR1 and CDR2: SGHAT, FQNNGV. V dropped 6 bases and J dropped 3; count of bases not matched to a gene: 14. This CDR3 is built from 17 residues. This chain's CDR3 is CASRLMPRTGDEETQYF. The DNA of the CDR3 is TGTGCCAGCAGGCTGATGCCAAGGACAGGGGATGAAGAGACCCAGTACTTC.

J is TRBJ2-2 and V is TRBV29-1, with TRBD1 as a possible D gene (5 bases). This CDR3 has 13 amino acids. Trimming took off 1 base at V and 3 bases at J, with 6 bases between the two ends. Germline CDR1 is SQVTM and CDR2 is ANQGSEA. This CDR3 reads CSVEGQHTGELFF. For the CDR3, the DNA is TGCAGCGTTGAAGGACAGCACACCGGGGAGCTGTTTTTT.

This clonotype was detected many times. J is TRBJ2-2 and V is TRBV2; no reliable D call. This CDR3 is built from 13 residues. Germline-derived CDR1 and CDR2 are SNHLY and FYNNEI. Trimming removed 3 bases at V and 6 bases at J, with 8 bases between. The CDR3 loop is CASSEMVPGELFF. CDR3 nucleotide sequence: TGTGCCAGCAGTGAGATGGTTCCCGGGGAGCTGTTTTTT.

The sample holds one count of this clonotype. A much larger clone is a single base away; this may be a read error. The chain links TRBV11-1 to TRBJ1-2, with 7 bases fitting TRBD1. This CDR3 contains 17 residues. CDR1 SGHAT and CDR2 FQDESV come from the germline V gene (reference sequence). The CDR3 nucleotides read TGTGCCAGCAGCGAAACACGAGGAGGGGGCGCTGGTTATGGCCACACCTTC. Translating it yields CASSETRGGGAGYGHTF. The full variable domain, with the rest looked up from reference TRBV11-1 and TRBJ1-2, is EAEVAQSPRYKITEKSQAVAFWCDPISGHATLYWYRQILGQGPELLVQFQDESVVDDSQLPKDRFSAERLKGVDSTLKIQPAELGDSAMYLCASSETRGGGAGYGHTFGSGTRLTVV.

Worth noting for this clonotype: This clone may be a read error of a much larger clone one base away. The chain couples TRBV2 to TRBJ2-7; TRBD2 agrees at 8 bases. The CDR3 runs 19 residues. Looked up from germline, CDR1 is SNHLY and CDR2 is FYNNEI. The V gene end was trimmed by 3 bases and the J gene end by 4 bases; junction bases not matched to a gene: 20. The chain's CDR3 is CASSDPGGWGARQQYEQYF. In DNA, the CDR3 is TGTGCCAGCAGTGATCCGGGGGGGTGGGGAGCGAGACAGCAATACGAGCAGTACTTC. The complete variable domain, with remaining parts taken from reference TRBV2 and TRBJ2-7, reads EPEVTQTPSHQVTQMGQEVILRCVPISNHLYFYWYRQILGQKVEFLVSFYNNEISEKSEIFDDQFSVERPDGSNFTLKIRSTKLEDSAMYFCASSDPGGWGARQQYEQYFGPGTRLTVT.

There are many counts of this clonotype. V usage is TRBV6-2 or TRBV6-3 and J usage is TRBJ2-2; D unresolved. Deletions cut 2 bases from V and 4 bases from J, with 8 bases between. CDR3 length equals 14 residues. Germline loops: CDR1 MNHEY, CDR2 SVGEGT. This CDR3 is CASSYRVSTGELFF. The CDR3 nucleotides are TGTGCCAGCAGTTACCGGGTTTCCACCGGGGAGCTGTTTTTT.

This clonotype was recorded at least ten times. The chain recombines TRBV3-1 with TRBJ2-3, with D uncertain. The CDR3 sequence is 13 residues long. Trimming took off 0 bases at V and 2 bases at J, with 3 bases between the two ends. Germline V CDR1 and CDR2: LGHDT, YNNKEL (reference sequence). Written as DNA, the CDR3 is TGTGCCAGCAGCCAAGAACACACAGATACGCAGTATTTT. Translation: CASSQEHTDTQYF.

The genes are TRBV6-7 and TRBJ1-1, with D perhaps matching TRBD1 (5 bases). TRBV6-7 qualifies as an ORF whose function is uncertain. The V end lost 5 bases, the J end lost 1 base, and 8 bases lay between the germline ends. The CDR3 is 13 amino acids. CDR3 sequence (DNA): TGTGCCAGCAGTATCGGACAGAACACTGAAGCTTTCTTT. Its protein product is CASSIGQNTEAFF.

This clonotype was found many times. The chain is built from TRBV11-2 and TRBJ2-5; 7 nucleotides agree with TRBD2. This CDR3 spans 14 amino acids. From germline, CDR1 is SGHAT and CDR2 FQNNGV. The trim removed 1 base at V and 2 bases at J, leaving 1 base unmatched. The CDR3 is CASSLVGGQETQYF. CDR3 DNA: TGTGCCAGCAGCTTAGTGGGGGGGCAAGAGACCCAGTACTTC. Using reference TRBV11-2 and TRBJ2-5 for the parts outside the CDR3, the full variable domain is EAGVAQSPRYKIIEKRQSVAFWCNPISGHATLYWYQQILGQGPKLLIQFQNNGVVDDSQLPKDRFSAERLKGVDSTLKIQPAKLEDSAVYLCASSLVGGQETQYFGPGTRLLVL.

Remarks on this clonotype: This could be a read error, since a much larger clone is one nucleotide away. The chain has TRBV2 and TRBJ1-2; a possible D gene is TRBD1 (5 bases). The CDR3 is 14 amino acids. Germline CDR1 is SNHLY and CDR2 is FYNNEI. CDR3 region: CASTSTGANHGYTF. CDR3 DNA sequence: TGTGCCAGCACAAGTACCGGGGCTAACCATGGCTACACCTTC.

This clonotype appeared many times. The J gene is TRBJ1-2, the V gene TRBV6-1; perhaps TRBD1 as D (5 bases). The CDR3 totals 13 residues. Germline CDR1 reads MNHNS; CDR2 reads SASEGT. Trimming cost V 5 bases and J 8 bases, with 15 bases left between them. Here the CDR3 DNA reads TGTGCCAGCAGTCCCGCGGGGCCTTGGGGCTACACCTTC. Protein: CASSPAGPWGYTF.

This clonotype has a count of ten or more. This chain uses TRBV11-2 with TRBJ2-7; perhaps TRBD1 as D (6 bases). V was clipped by 5 bases and J by 6 bases, with 17 bases between them. In germline, CDR1 is SGHAT, CDR2 FQNNGV. The CDR3 spans 14 residues. The CDR3 sequence is CASSPTGPPGEQYF. The CDR3 DNA sequence: TGTGCCAGCAGCCCAACAGGGCCCCCCGGCGAGCAGTACTTC.

This clonotype was detected only a few times. The V gene is TRBV6-1, the J gene TRBJ1-5; unclear D gene. Trimming removed 5 bases at V and 4 bases at J, with 9 bases between. The CDR3 loop spans 13 amino acids. The germline V gene encodes CDR1 MNHNS and CDR2 SASEGT. The DNA of the CDR3 is TGTGCCAGCAGTAACGCTGGGAATCAGCCCCAGCATTTT. Translated, it gives CASSNAGNQPQHF.